What follows are 18 T cell receptor beta chains derived from one specimen sequenced in a study of control samples from healthy donors and cancer patients. Some clones are missing from TCRdb's copy, which holds only in-frame ones; the method was immunoSEQ multiplex PCR. The sample contains fewer than 60,000 clones, around 87% of which appear only once. Material for sequencing was PBMCs. These receptor sequences come from a woman aged 55-75 years with lung cancer.

V and J are TRBV27 and TRBJ2-7, with D perhaps matching TRBD1 or TRBD2 (5 bases each). The germline V gene has CDR1 MNHEY and CDR2 SMNVEV (reference sequence). CDR3 size: 13 residues. V was pared by 3 bases and J by 3 bases, with 9 bases between. CDR3 bases: TGTGCCAGCAGTTTTGGGACGCTCTACGAGCAGTACTTC. It encodes CASSFGTLYEQYF.

This clone was seen once. This chain connects TRBV19 to TRBJ2-2, with TRBD1 matching 8 bases. The CDR3 totals 12 residues. The V gene end was trimmed by 6 bases and the J gene end by 6 bases; junction bases not matched to a gene: 0. Germline CDR1 and CDR2: LNHDA and SQIVND (reference sequence). The CDR3 sequence: CASRDRAGELFF. CDR3 nucleotide sequence: TGTGCCAGTAGGGACAGGGCCGGGGAGCTGTTTTTT.

The rearrangement joins TRBV10-3 to TRBJ2-2; D not certain. CDR1 and CDR2 from the germline V gene are ENHRY and SYGVKD. The CDR3 consists of 12 residues. V lost 10 bases and J lost 0, with 6 bases in between. For the CDR3, the DNA is TGTGCCAGCAAGACGAACACCGGGGAGCTGTTTTTT. It specifies CASKTNTGELFF.

Written as DNA, the CDR3 is TGTGCCAGCAGCTTGCAAGCGGGGGGGAACACCGGGGAGCTGTTTTTT. Translation gives CASSLQAGGNTGELFF. The gene calls are TRBV11-2 and TRBJ2-2; 9 bases agree with TRBD2. Germline CDR1 is SGHAT and CDR2 is FQNNGV. This CDR3 spans 16 amino acids. Trimming removed 3 bases from V and 1 base from J; junction bases left unmatched: 3.

This clone occurred a few times. The rearrangement uses TRBV28 and TRBJ1-2, with TRBD1 as a possible D gene (5 bases). Germline lookup yields CDR1 MDHEN and CDR2 SYDVKM. The CDR3 is made up of 14 amino acids. V lost 3 bases and J lost 8, with 16 bases in between. DNA for the CDR3: TGTGCCAGCAGTTTGGCAGGGCCTGGGAAGGGCTACACCTTC. This encodes CASSLAGPGKGYTF.

The chain couples TRBV18 to TRBJ1-4, with 7 bases lining up with TRBD1. Losses at the gene ends were 6 bases for V and 4 bases for J; bases not matched to a gene: 8. Germline assignment: CDR1 KGHSH and CDR2 LQKENI. The CDR3 consists of 15 residues. CDR3 region: CASSLLRDSNEKLFF. The CDR3 DNA is TGTGCCAGCTCCCTTCTCCGGGACAGTAATGAAAAACTGTTTTTT.

The V call is TRBV2, the J call TRBJ1-5; possible D gene TRBD1, 6 bases. The CDR3 is 15 residues long. The germline V and J ends were trimmed by 4 bases and 6 bases, with 16 bases remaining between them. CDR1 is SNHLY, CDR2 FYNNEI, per germline. The CDR3 coding sequence is TGTGCCAGCAGTGCTCTGGCAGGGGTGGTTCAGCCCCAGCATTTT. It is translated as CASSALAGVVQPQHF.

The V gene is TRBV28, the J gene TRBJ1-1; D remains unclear. V lost 4 bases to trimming and J lost 1 base, with 13 bases between them. The CDR3 runs 15 residues. Germline V gene sequence: CDR1 MDHEN, CDR2 SYDVKM. CDR3 sequence: CASSSIGGPNTEAFF. CDR3 sequence (DNA): TGTGCCAGCAGTTCCATCGGCGGGCCGAACACTGAAGCTTTCTTT.

The chain combines TRBV2 with TRBJ2-5; perhaps D is TRBD1 or TRBD2 (5 bases each). This CDR3 comprises 13 residues. Trimming took off 4 bases at V and 4 bases at J, with 10 bases between the two ends. CDR1 and CDR2 from the germline V gene are SNHLY and FYNNEI. CDR3 in DNA: TGTGCCAGCAGTGGCGAGAGGGGAGAGACCCAGTACTTC. Its translation is CASSGERGETQYF.

This chain links TRBV3-1 (or the pseudogene TRBV3-2) with TRBJ2-1; possibly TRBD2 for D (5 bases). Germline CDR1 and CDR2: LGHDT and YNNKEL (reference sequence). There are 13 residues in the CDR3. V lost 4 bases to trimming and J lost 3 bases, with 7 bases between them. The chain's CDR3 is CASSRRDYNEQFF. CDR3 in DNA: TGTGCCAGCAGCCGCCGGGACTACAATGAGCAGTTCTTC.

The chain is built from TRBV9 and TRBJ2-3; no definite D call. CDR3 length equals 12 residues. The germline V gene encodes CDR1 SGDLS and CDR2 YYNGEE. V was clipped by 4 bases and J by 6 bases, with 9 bases between them. CDR3 sequence reads: CASSKPADTQYF. The CDR3 coding sequence is TGTGCCAGCAGCAAACCTGCGGATACGCAGTATTTT.

This chain connects TRBV27 to TRBJ2-2, with 13 bases identical to TRBD2. The CDR3 has 14 amino acids. CDR1 and CDR2 (germline): MNHEY, SMNVEV (reference sequence). Losses at the gene ends were 3 bases for V and 8 bases for J; bases not matched to a gene: 0. The DNA of the CDR3 is TGTGCCAGCAGTTTGGGACTAGCGGGAGGGGAGCTGTTTTTT. Translating gives CASSLGLAGGELFF.

This rearrangement joins TRBV28 to TRBJ1-3; D gene uncertain. Trimming pared 2 bases from V and 2 bases from J, leaving 10 bases between. The germline V gene encodes CDR1 MDHEN and CDR2 SYDVKM. This CDR3 comprises 15 residues. CDR3 DNA: TGTGCCAGCAGTTTACGGGCAGAAGCTGGAAACACCATATATTTT. It codes for CASSLRAEAGNTIYF.

The V gene is TRBV7-6, the J gene TRBJ2-7; no clear D. This CDR3 has 15 residues. The V end lost 1 base, the J end lost 0 bases, and 10 bases lay between the germline ends. Germline V gene sequence: CDR1 SGHVS, CDR2 FNYEAQ. CDR3 region: CASSLEGGYSYEQYF. The CDR3 bases are TGTGCCAGCAGCTTAGAGGGTGGATACTCCTACGAGCAGTACTTC. The whole variable domain, filled in from reference TRBV7-6 and TRBJ2-7, reads GAGVSQSPRYKVTKRGQDVALRCDPISGHVSLYWYRQALGQGPEFLTYFNYEAQQDKSGLPNDRFSAERPEGSISTLTIQRTEQRDSAMYRCASSLEGGYSYEQYFGPGTRLTVT.

The gene calls are TRBV7-9 and TRBJ2-2; 8 bases are shared with TRBD1. Germline V gene lookup returns CDR1 SEHNR and CDR2 FQNEAQ (reference sequence). J was trimmed by 4 bases and V by 0 bases; bases with no gene match: 1. The CDR3 spans 15 residues. The CDR3, as DNA: TGTGCCAGCAGCTTAGCCAGGGGGCCCACCGGGGAGCTGTTTTTT. As protein: CASSLARGPTGELFF.

CDR3 amino acids: CASSLNSGNTIYF. CDR3 nucleotide sequence: TGTGCCAGCAGCTTGAACAGTGGAAACACCATATATTTT. V is TRBV11-3 and J is TRBJ1-3; D is ambiguous. In germline, CDR1 is SGHNT, CDR2 YENEEA. V lost 3 bases to trimming and J lost 3 bases, with 6 bases between them. The CDR3 is 13 residues long.

This rearrangement joins TRBV5-1 to TRBJ2-1, with unresolved D. Germline-derived CDR1 and CDR2 are SGHRS and YFSETQ. Between the trimmed V and J ends, which lost 3 bases and 9 bases, there was a span of 7 bases. The CDR3 runs to 11 residues. CDR3 in DNA: TGCGCCAGCAGCTCCTCCTCTGAGCAGTTCTTC. The encoded protein is CASSSSSEQFF.

The chain combines TRBV5-6 with TRBJ1-6; D uncertain. The CDR3 is 17 amino acids. Trimming took off 0 bases at V and 4 bases at J, with 14 bases between the two ends. Germline V gene data show CDR1 as SGHDT and CDR2 as YYEEEE. The CDR3 nucleotides are TGTGCCAGCAGCTTGGCCGGGGTTTTTACGTATAATTCACCCCTCCACTTT. Its protein is CASSLAGVFTYNSPLHF.